A selection of T cell receptor beta chains follows, all from one sample in a study of T cell repertoires in cytomegalovirus infection. What these receptors recognize is not known. TCRdb fed the reads into MiXCR, producing one record per CDR3 protein. The table records roughly 170,000 distinct CDR3 sequences, roughly a fifth of them present only once. The source material was CD8+ T cells from cultured PBMCs, sampled from culture after CMV antigen stimulation. The source of these receptors is a human donor in good health (CMV status not recorded). Some clones in this sample may be carry-over from other donors' samples. Each CDR3 is given with its conserved first and last residue. The order of the fields is J gene, V gene, clone size, D gene, CDR3 protein, CDR3 DNA. A D gene is named only where the DNA matches it firmly. The size entry is marked missing in some rows and otherwise reads once, few, many or a size class.

J: TRBJ2-3
V: TRBV7-6
size: -
D: -
CDR3: CASSPAGAHEDTQYF
DNA: TGTGCCAGCAGCCCTGCGGGGGCGCACGAAGATACGCAGTATTTT

J: TRBJ1-2
V: TRBV5-6
size: -
D: -
CDR3: CASSLSARANYGYTF
DNA: TGTGCCAGCAGCTTGTCAGCGAGGGCAAACTATGGCTACACCTTC

J: TRBJ1-5
V: TRBV7-2
size: few
D: -
CDR3: CASQGIWASNQPQHF
DNA: TGTGCCAGCCAGGGGATTTGGGCTAGCAATCAGCCCCAGCATTTT

J: TRBJ2-5
V: TRBV7-2
size: -
D: TRBD2
CDR3: CASSSSGGPGETQYF
DNA: TGTGCCAGCAGCTCCAGCGGGGGGCCTGGGGAGACCCAGTACTTC

J: TRBJ2-7
V: TRBV7-6
size: -
D: -
CDR3: CASSPFGDWGEYEQYF
DNA: TGTGCCAGCAGCCCCTTTGGGGACTGGGGCGAATACGAGCAGTACTTC

J: TRBJ2-1
V: TRBV7-1
size: -
D: TRBD2
CDR3: CASSSTRTSGGYEQFF
DNA: TGTGCCAGCAGCTCTACCCGGACTAGCGGGGGTTATGAGCAGTTCTTC

J: TRBJ1-5
V: TRBV6-2/TRBV6-3
size: -
D: TRBD1
CDR3: CASSLGQGDNQPQHF
DNA: TGTGCCAGCAGTCTCGGACAGGGCGACAATCAGCCCCAGCATTTT

J: TRBJ1-2
V: TRBV6-5
size: -
D: -
CDR3: CASSYRGDSLLGGYTF
DNA: TGTGCCAGCAGTTACCGGGGAGACAGCCTGCTAGGTGGCTACACCTTC

J: TRBJ1-1
V: TRBV20-1
size: -
D: TRBD1
CDR3: CSARAGQGGTEAFF
DNA: TGCAGTGCTAGAGCCGGACAGGGCGGGACTGAAGCTTTCTTT

J: TRBJ1-3
V: TRBV12-3/TRBV12-4
size: few
D: -
CDR3: CASSSHGRISGNTIYF
DNA: TGTGCCAGCAGTTCTCACGGACGGATCTCTGGAAACACCATATATTTT

J: TRBJ2-1
V: TRBV10-3
size: -
D: TRBD2
CDR3: CAISDVGLASWGEQFF
DNA: TGTGCCATCAGTGACGTTGGACTAGCGTCGTGGGGCGAGCAGTTCTTC

J: TRBJ1-4
V: TRBV7-2
size: -
D: TRBD1
CDR3: CASSFTGGATNEKLFF
DNA: TGTGCCAGCAGCTTTACAGGGGGCGCAACTAATGAAAAACTGTTTTTT

J: TRBJ1-1
V: TRBV4-2
size: few
D: TRBD1
CDR3: CASSRFGQGTNTEAFF
DNA: TGTGCCAGCAGCCGATTTGGACAGGGAACGAACACTGAAGCTTTCTTT

J: TRBJ1-5
V: TRBV27
size: -
D: TRBD1
CDR3: CASSVRTGFNQPQHF
DNA: TGTGCCAGCAGTGTACGGACAGGGTTCAATCAGCCCCAGCATTTT

J: TRBJ1-1
V: TRBV7-8
size: -
D: -
CDR3: CASSPIMNTEAFF
DNA: TGTGCCAGCAGCCCGATCATGAACACTGAAGCTTTCTTT

J: TRBJ1-3
V: TRBV7-2
size: few
D: -
CDR3: CASSSQGFGNTIYF
DNA: TGTGCCAGCAGCTCTCAGGGTTTTGGAAACACCATATATTTT

J: TRBJ1-6
V: TRBV12-3/TRBV12-4
size: few
D: -
CDR3: CASTTPRGGLGIGGNSPLHF
DNA: TGTGCCAGCACTACACCACGCGGGGGCCTGGGGATCGGTGGTAATTCACCCCTCCACTTT

J: TRBJ2-5
V: TRBV7-7
size: -
D: -
CDR3: CASSLRGANETQYF
DNA: TGTGCTAGCAGCTTAAGGGGGGCCAATGAGACCCAGTACTTT

J: TRBJ2-7
V: TRBV7-9
size: few
D: -
CDR3: CASSLETGGEQYF
DNA: TGTGCCAGCAGCCTTGAGACAGGCGGCGAGCAGTACTTC

J: TRBJ2-3
V: TRBV7-6
size: many
D: -
CDR3: CASSLGGRDTQYF
DNA: TGTGCCAGCAGCTTAGGAGGGAGGGATACGCAGTATTTT

J: TRBJ2-5
V: TRBV27
size: -
D: -
CDR3: CAVGPQETQYF
DNA: TGTGCCGTGGGGCCTCAAGAGACCCAGTACTTC

J: TRBJ1-6
V: TRBV7-9
size: -
D: -
CDR3: CASSLMQGSWGSPLHF
DNA: TGTGCCAGCAGCTTGATGCAGGGATCCTGGGGTTCACCCCTCCACTTT

J: TRBJ1-1
V: TRBV20-1
size: -
D: -
CDR3: CSAREGRGDTEAFF
DNA: TGCAGTGCTAGGGAGGGGAGAGGCGACACTGAAGCTTTCTTT

J: TRBJ1-2
V: TRBV12-3/TRBV12-4
size: -
D: -
CDR3: CASSPKTVVNYGYTF
DNA: TGTGCCAGCAGTCCCAAGACAGTTGTTAACTATGGCTACACCTTC

J: TRBJ1-1
V: TRBV12-3/TRBV12-4
size: -
D: -
CDR3: CATVKGPGGRTEAFF
DNA: TGTGCCACTGTGAAGGGGCCGGGTGGAAGGACTGAAGCTTTCTTT

J: TRBJ2-1
V: TRBV6-6
size: -
D: TRBD1
CDR3: CASSHSQGNEQFF
DNA: TGTGCCAGCAGTCACTCACAGGGGAATGAGCAGTTCTTC

J: TRBJ2-1
V: TRBV7-2
size: -
D: -
CDR3: CASSLVPGSSYNEQFF
DNA: TGTGCCAGCAGCTTAGTTCCGGGGAGCTCCTACAATGAGCAGTTCTTC

J: TRBJ1-3
V: TRBV7-9
size: few
D: -
CDR3: CASSSKGYGNTIYF
DNA: TGTGCCAGCAGCTCGAAGGGGTACGGAAACACCATATATTTT

J: TRBJ2-7
V: TRBV6-8
size: few
D: -
CDR3: CASSRGTEQYF
DNA: TGTGCCAGCAGCCGAGGGACCGAGCAGTACTTC

J: TRBJ2-2
V: TRBV7-9
size: -
D: TRBD1
CDR3: CASSPDRGHTGELFF
DNA: TGTGCCAGCAGCCCTGACAGGGGGCACACCGGGGAGCTGTTTTTT

J: TRBJ1-5
V: TRBV7-2
size: -
D: TRBD1
CDR3: CASSSTGGRSNQPQHF
DNA: TGTGCCAGCAGTTCAACAGGGGGTCGGAGCAATCAGCCCCAGCATTTT

J: TRBJ2-7
V: TRBV7-9
size: few
D: -
CDR3: CASSLVRRGNEQYF
DNA: TGTGCCAGCAGCTTAGTGAGGAGGGGCAACGAGCAGTACTTC

J: TRBJ2-7
V: TRBV6-6
size: few
D: -
CDR3: CASIPKPGVEAYEQYF
DNA: TGTGCCAGCATTCCCAAGCCAGGGGTAGAGGCCTACGAGCAGTACTTC

J: TRBJ2-7
V: TRBV7-6
size: -
D: -
CDR3: CASSLEGTYEQYF
DNA: TGTGCCAGCAGCTTAGAGGGCACCTACGAGCAGTACTTC

J: TRBJ2-1
V: TRBV7-2
size: many
D: TRBD2
CDR3: CASRARLAGSSYNEQFF
DNA: TGTGCCAGCAGGGCACGACTAGCGGGGAGCTCCTACAATGAGCAGTTCTTC

J: TRBJ2-3
V: TRBV20-1
size: few
D: TRBD2
CDR3: CSAREELAGDLGSTDTQYF
DNA: TGCAGTGCTAGAGAGGAACTAGCGGGGGACCTTGGGAGCACAGATACGCAGTATTTT

J: TRBJ2-1
V: TRBV30
size: -
D: -
CDR3: CAWNTYRLSYNEQFF
DNA: TGTGCCTGGAATACGTACAGACTCTCCTACAATGAGCAGTTCTTC

J: TRBJ1-2
V: TRBV7-6
size: few
D: -
CDR3: CASSPTISESYTF
DNA: TGTGCCAGCAGCCCGACCATTAGCGAGAGCTACACCTTC

J: TRBJ2-7
V: TRBV18
size: many
D: -
CDR3: CASSPPGGHYEQYF
DNA: TGTGCCAGCTCACCACCGGGAGGACACTACGAGCAGTACTTC

J: TRBJ2-7
V: TRBV7-9
size: -
D: TRBD1
CDR3: CASSFGTGFFYEQYF
DNA: TGTGCCAGCAGCTTCGGGACAGGGTTCTTCTACGAGCAGTACTTC